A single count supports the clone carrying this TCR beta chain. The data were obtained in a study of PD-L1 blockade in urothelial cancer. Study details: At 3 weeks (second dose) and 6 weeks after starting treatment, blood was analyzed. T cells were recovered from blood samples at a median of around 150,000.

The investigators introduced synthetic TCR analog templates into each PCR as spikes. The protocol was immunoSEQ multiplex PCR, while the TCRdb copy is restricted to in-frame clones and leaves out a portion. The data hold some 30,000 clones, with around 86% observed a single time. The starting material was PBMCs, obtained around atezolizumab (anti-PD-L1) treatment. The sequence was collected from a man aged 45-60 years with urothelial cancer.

For the CDR3, the DNA is TGCAGCGTTGATAAGGGGTCGGATACGCAGTATTTT. As protein: CSVDKGSDTQYF. V and J are TRBV29-1 and TRBJ2-3; weak D call: TRBD1 (5 bases). Trimming stripped 3 bases from V and 6 bases from J, with 10 bases between. The length of the CDR3 is 12 residues. The germline CDR1 and CDR2 sequences are SQVTM and ANQGSEA.